The next 29 T cell receptor beta chains were all read from a single sample in a study of blood T cell repertoires in COVID-19 (TCRdb year 2020). The library came from the immunoSEQ multiplex PCR assay. TCRdb mirrors the immuneACCESS table, restricted to in-frame sequences. Some clones are absent from its copies; in checked studies, under half trace to an unresolved V gene, and the reason for the others is unknown. The sample has around 200,000 clones on record, approximately 80% of them singletons. Jointly, the top ten make up approximately 7.1% of the sample. Sequencing was carried out using peripheral blood. The receptors here all came from a human donor in a cohort sampled during active COVID-19.

The chain combines TRBV3-1 (or the pseudogene TRBV3-2) with TRBJ2-2; D may be TRBD2 (7 bases). The germline CDR1 and CDR2 sequences are LGHDT and YNNKEL (reference sequence). The CDR3 runs 16 residues. V was trimmed by 4 bases and J by 6 bases, leaving 18 bases between them. This chain's CDR3 is CASSPKGGMYSGELFF. The DNA for the CDR3 is TGTGCCAGCAGCCCAAAGGGGGGGATGTATTCCGGGGAGCTGTTTTTT.

In its sample, this clone was seen a few times. The genes are TRBV10-3 and TRBJ2-7; D may be TRBD2 (7 bases). Germline V gene sequence: CDR1 ENHRY, CDR2 SYGVKD. Deletions cut 8 bases from V and 1 base from J, with 15 bases between. This CDR3 region has 14 residues. The CDR3 DNA sequence: TGTGCCATCGCTTCAGCGGGGACATCCTACGAGCAGTACTTC. This encodes CAIASAGTSYEQYF.

This clone was picked up one time. The chain employs TRBV7-2 and TRBJ1-4, with TRBD1 identical over 10 bases. This CDR3 contains 17 residues. Germline values: CDR1 SGHTA, CDR2 FQGNSA. The V and J ends lost 4 bases and 7 bases, in that order; junction bases with no gene match: 12. The CDR3 region is CASSSAETGGLGEKLFF. The CDR3 DNA is TGTGCCAGCAGCTCGGCCGAGACAGGGGGCCTGGGTGAAAAACTGTTTTTT. Drawing the rest from reference TRBV7-2 and TRBJ1-4, the complete variable domain is GAGVSQSPSNKVTEKGKDVELRCDPISGHTALYWYRQSLGQGLEFLIYFQGNSAPDKSGLPSDRFSAERTGGSVSTLTIQRTQQEDSAVYLCASSSAETGGLGEKLFFGSGTQLSVL.

The chain employs TRBV19 and TRBJ2-3, with TRBD2 identical over 13 bases. V lost 5 bases, J lost 2 bases, and 7 bases stayed unmatched. Germline V gene sequence: CDR1 LNHDA, CDR2 SQIVND (reference sequence). The CDR3 contains 17 residues. The CDR3 region is CASSQTGLAGDTDTQYF. The CDR3 nucleotides read TGTGCCAGTAGTCAAACCGGACTAGCGGGGGACACAGATACGCAGTATTTT.

The gene calls are TRBV13 and TRBJ2-2; TRBD2 might be the D (6 bases). Germline loops: CDR1 PRHDT, CDR2 FYEKMQ (reference sequence). V was pared by 0 bases and J by 4 bases, with 6 bases between. The CDR3 has 14 residues. The CDR3, as DNA: TGTGCCAGCAGCTTAGGGCGGGGCACCGGGGAGCTGTTTTTT. Translation: CASSLGRGTGELFF.

The chain combines TRBV10-3 with TRBJ1-1; 7 bases fit TRBD1. J was trimmed by 1 base and V by 5 bases; bases with no gene match: 1. The CDR3 is 13 residues long. From germline, CDR1 is ENHRY and CDR2 SYGVKD. The CDR3 region is CAISRDRNTEAFF. The CDR3 DNA sequence: TGTGCCATCAGTCGGGACAGGAACACTGAAGCTTTCTTT.

The chain combines TRBV5-1 with TRBJ2-3, with unresolved D. CDR3 length: 16 residues. Trimming took off 0 bases at V and 0 bases at J, with 11 bases between the two ends. Germline CDR1 reads SGHRS; CDR2 reads YFSETQ. The CDR3 nucleotides are TGCGCCAGCAGCTTGGACTTCTCTTCTAGCACAGATACGCAGTATTTT. It codes for CASSLDFSSSTDTQYF.

V is TRBV11-1 and J is TRBJ1-1, with 8 bases identical to TRBD1. The CDR3 totals 16 residues. Germline values: CDR1 SGHAT, CDR2 FQDESV (reference sequence). The V and J ends lost 1 base and 0 bases, in that order; junction bases with no gene match: 4. CDR3 nucleotides: TGTGCCAGCAGCTTAGGACAGGGGAGGATGAACACTGAAGCTTTCTTT. Its translation: CASSLGQGRMNTEAFF.

A single count supports this clone. This sequence joins TRBV7-9 and TRBJ2-1; 14 nucleotides agree with TRBD2. After removal of 0 bases from V and 13 bases from J, the junction contained 8 bases not matched to a gene. This CDR3 region has 16 residues. Germline CDR1 is SEHNR and CDR2 is FQNEAQ (reference sequence). In nucleotides, the CDR3 is TGTGCCAGCAGCTTAGCGGGGACTAGCGGGGGCCCCCTACAGTTCTTC. This encodes CASSLAGTSGGPLQFF. The entire variable domain, with the rest obtained from reference TRBV7-9 and TRBJ2-1, is as follows: DTGVSQNPRHKITKRGQNVTFRCDPISEHNRLYWYRQTLGQGPEFLTYFQNEAQLEKSRLLSDRFSAERPKGSFSTLEIQRTEQGDSAMYLCASSLAGTSGGPLQFFGPGTRLTVL.

The V call is TRBV6-5, the J call TRBJ2-7; D unresolved. CDR3 length: 14 residues. Germline loops: CDR1 MNHEY, CDR2 SVGAGI. Trimming cost V 5 bases and J 4 bases, with 15 bases left between them. The CDR3 DNA is TGTGCCAGCAGTCCACTTATCGCTAGTTACGAGCAGTACTTC. This codes for CASSPLIASYEQYF.

The chain carries TRBV5-4 and TRBJ2-5; possible D gene TRBD1, 6 bases. Germline values: CDR1 SGHNT, CDR2 YYREEE (reference sequence). The ends were cut back, 4 bases at V and 2 bases at J, with 15 bases in the middle. The CDR3 runs 15 residues. Written as DNA, the CDR3 is TGTGCCAGCAGCGGGAACAGGGATCCGCAAGAGACCCAGTACTTC. Its translation: CASSGNRDPQETQYF. Filled out from reference TRBV5-4 and TRBJ2-5, the complete variable domain reads ETGVTQSPTHLIKTRGQQVTLRCSSQSGHNTVSWYQQALGQGPQFIFQYYREEENGRGNFPPRFSGLQFPNYSSELNVNALELDDSALYLCASSGNRDPQETQYFGPGTRLLVL.

With regard to this clone: An end of the junction does not agree with germline; a read error may underlie this. The chain recombines TRBV30 with TRBJ2-7; 15 nucleotides agree with TRBD2. CDR3 size: 17 residues. Per germline, CDR1 GTSNPN and CDR2 SVGIG (reference sequence). CDR3 region: CAWGNTGAGLAGGSVHF. The CDR3 DNA reads as TGTGCCTGGGGGAACACAGGGGCCGGACTAGCGGGGGGGTCCGTTCACTTC.

J is TRBJ2-7 and V is TRBV12-3 or TRBV12-4; D unclear. The CDR3 contains 13 residues. V lost 0 bases and J 3 bases, leaving 6 bases between the germline ends. For the CDR3, the DNA is TGTGCCAGCAGTTTAGCGTCCCACTACGAGCAGTACTTC. It is translated as CASSLASHYEQYF.

This sequence joins TRBV5-1 and TRBJ2-5, with D tentatively TRBD1 (6 bases). CDR1 is SGHRS, CDR2 YFSETQ, per germline. With 4 bases removed from V and 2 bases from J, the gap between germline ends came to 9 bases. The CDR3 spans 13 residues. In nucleotides, the CDR3 is TGCGCCAGCAGCCCAGGACAGCAAGAGACCCAGTACTTC. This translates into CASSPGQQETQYF.

This chain connects TRBV3-1 (or the pseudogene TRBV3-2) to TRBJ1-1; D might be TRBD1 (5 bases). This CDR3 spans 14 amino acids. Germline values: CDR1 LGHDT, CDR2 YNNKEL (reference sequence). The V and J ends lost 2 bases and 2 bases respectively, with 9 bases between them. The CDR3, as DNA: TGTGCCAGCAGCCAACTCGACAGTAACACTGAAGCTTTCTTT. This translates into CASSQLDSNTEAFF.

The rearrangement joins TRBV19 to TRBJ1-2; TRBD1 aligns across 7 bases. CDR1 is LNHDA and CDR2 is SQIVND in the germline V gene (reference sequence). This CDR3 contains 16 residues. The J segment lost 0 bases and the V segment lost 5 bases, leaving 9 bases of the junction unmatched. The CDR3 sequence: CASSLLQGISNYGYTF. Here the CDR3 DNA reads TGTGCCAGTAGTTTATTACAGGGGATCTCTAACTATGGCTACACCTTC.

A few counts support this clone. The chain couples TRBV6-1 to TRBJ1-6; D is undetermined. The V and J ends lost 3 bases and 0 bases respectively, with 6 bases between them. CDR1 and CDR2 (germline): MNHNS, SASEGT. There are 15 residues in the CDR3. The CDR3 coding sequence is TGTGCCAGCAGTGATAGTGACTCCTATAATTCACCCCTCCACTTT. It encodes CASSDSDSYNSPLHF.

The chain couples TRBV2 to TRBJ1-1; a weak D match, TRBD1 (5 bases). V dropped 11 bases and J dropped 3 bases, with 16 bases sitting between them. Per the germline V gene, CDR1 is SNHLY and CDR2 is FYNNEI. The CDR3 spans 13 residues. As DNA, the CDR3 is TGTGCCGGGCGGCAGGGCCCGGACACTGAAGCTTTCTTT. Translation: CAGRQGPDTEAFF.

The V call is TRBV7-8, the J call TRBJ1-4; D may be TRBD1 (6 bases). V was trimmed by 1 base and J by 8 bases, leaving 23 bases between them. Germline loops: CDR1 SGHVS, CDR2 FQNEAQ. The CDR3 spans 18 residues. As DNA, the CDR3 is TGTGCCAGCAGCTTAGATTGGGCCGTTACAGGGAGTGACGAAAAACTGTTTTTT. Translated, it gives CASSLDWAVTGSDEKLFF.

The chain has TRBV7-7 and TRBJ2-5, with 8 bases that match TRBD1. The germline gives CDR1 SSHAT, CDR2 FNYEAQ (reference sequence). Trimming removed 1 base from V and 3 bases from J; junction bases left unmatched: 4. The CDR3 length is 15 residues. This chain's CDR3 is CASSLGSGGKETQYF. CDR3 sequence (DNA): TGTGCCAGCAGCTTAGGTTCAGGGGGCAAAGAGACCCAGTACTTC.

This chain uses TRBV18 with TRBJ1-2, with TRBD1 matching over 9 bases. CDR1 KGHSH and CDR2 LQKENI come from the germline V gene. Losses at the gene ends were 6 bases for V and 2 bases for J; bases not matched to a gene: 16. The CDR3 loop spans 18 amino acids. As DNA, the CDR3 is TGTGCCAGCTCCCCCTATAGATCCGGGACAGGGAAGAACTATGGCTACACCTTC. Protein product: CASSPYRSGTGKNYGYTF.

This clone was recorded only once. This rearrangement joins TRBV7-6 to TRBJ2-7; D perhaps matches TRBD1 (5 bases). V was trimmed by 1 base and J by 6 bases, leaving 13 bases between them. The CDR3 runs 14 residues. Germline V lookup: CDR1 SGHVS, CDR2 FNYEAQ. This CDR3 is CASSLGSPGSEQYF. CDR3 nucleotides: TGTGCCAGCAGCTTAGGGAGCCCAGGGTCCGAGCAGTACTTC. The variable domain in full, completed from reference TRBV7-6 and TRBJ2-7, reads GAGVSQSPRYKVTKRGQDVALRCDPISGHVSLYWYRQALGQGPEFLTYFNYEAQQDKSGLPNDRFSAERPEGSISTLTIQRTEQRDSAMYRCASSLGSPGSEQYFGPGTRLTVT.

The rearrangement joins TRBV15 to TRBJ2-3, with 8 bases fitting TRBD1. The CDR3 runs to 16 residues. In germline, CDR1 is LNHNV, CDR2 YYDKDF (reference sequence). V lost 2 bases to trimming and J lost 3 bases; unmatched junction nucleotides: 7. CDR3 DNA sequence: TGTGCCACCAGCAGAATAGGACAGGGAGAAACAGATACGCAGTATTTT. Protein sequence: CATSRIGQGETDTQYF.

The chain's CDR3 is CAWSVGGAENTEAFF. The CDR3 DNA sequence: TGTGCCTGGAGTGTGGGTGGGGCGGAAAACACTGAAGCTTTCTTT. This chain links TRBV30 with TRBJ1-1, with D tentatively TRBD1 (5 bases). From germline, CDR1 is GTSNPN and CDR2 SVGIG (reference sequence). The CDR3 is 15 residues long. V shed 0 bases and J shed 2 bases, with 13 bases lying between them.

This clone occurred a few times. The J gene is TRBJ2-7, the V gene TRBV27; TRBD1 aligns across 11 bases. CDR1 is MNHEY, CDR2 SMNVEV, per germline (reference sequence). J was trimmed by 3 bases and V by 5 bases; bases with no gene match: 3. CDR3 length: 14 residues. This chain's CDR3 is CASSGQGAVYEQYF. The CDR3 DNA reads as TGTGCCAGCAGTGGACAGGGGGCGGTCTACGAGCAGTACTTC.

The chain is built from TRBV5-4 and TRBJ1-6; 8 positions agree with TRBD1. Germline values: CDR1 SGHNT, CDR2 YYREEE (reference sequence). This CDR3 has 15 amino acids. V trimming: 0 bases; J trimming: 10 bases; junction bases outside the gene matches: 6. As DNA, the CDR3 is TGTGCCAGCAGCTTGGGGACAGGGCGGGAATCACCCCTCCACTTT. This translates into CASSLGTGRESPLHF.

The CDR3 nucleotides are TGCGCCAGCAGCTTCGAAAAGCGGGGGGCAGGCACAGATACGCAGTATTTT. Translating gives CASSFEKRGAGTDTQYF. This rearrangement joins TRBV5-1 to TRBJ2-3; TRBD2 aligns across 9 bases. From germline, CDR1 is SGHRS and CDR2 YFSETQ. Germline trimming cut 2 bases from V and 1 base from J; bases unmatched to any gene: 8. The CDR3 has 17 residues.

The V gene is TRBV5-1, the J gene TRBJ1-6; D perhaps matches TRBD1 (5 bases). The CDR3 loop spans 15 amino acids. Trimming removed 2 bases at V and 7 bases at J, with 13 bases between. CDR1 and CDR2 from the germline V gene are SGHRS and YFSETQ. CDR3 sequence: CASSLTGRLNSPLHF. CDR3 coding DNA: TGCGCCAGCAGCTTAACAGGACGGTTGAATTCACCCCTCCACTTT.

The chain uses TRBV11-2 and TRBJ1-2; no clear D. The CDR3 is 14 residues long. The V gene's germline CDR1 is SGHAT and CDR2 FQNNGV. V was clipped by 5 bases and J by 4 bases, with 14 bases between them. This CDR3 is CASSLLASGYGYTF. CDR3 coding DNA: TGTGCCAGCAGCCTTCTGGCCTCTGGCTATGGCTACACCTTC.